This passage covers 6 T cell receptor beta chains from one sample sequenced in a study of blood T cells in healthy people across ages. A J-beta primer mix and a sample-barcoded 5' primer were used in a second PCR of about 7 to 12 cycles. TCRdb passed the 5' RACE reads through MiXCR, listing each CDR3 protein once. The data hold more than 550,000 distinct CDR3 sequences, with 22% observed a single time. The material sequenced was blood. These receptors all stem from a man between 70 and 80 years old in good health.

This sequence joins TRBV5-6 and TRBJ2-7; no reliable D call. Looked up from germline, CDR1 is SGHDT and CDR2 is YYEEEE. V lost 2 bases, J lost 2 bases, and 11 bases lay in between. CDR3 length equals 14 residues. DNA of the CDR3: TGTGCCAGCAGCTTACGGCTGCCTGCCTACGAGCAGTACTTC. Its protein product is CASSLRLPAYEQYF.

This clonotype was seen a few times. This rearrangement joins TRBV10-3 to TRBJ2-5; D is ambiguous. The DNA end lines up better with TRBJ2-7; the J call may be wrong. The germline V gene encodes CDR1 ENHRY and CDR2 SYGVKD. This CDR3 contains 15 residues. CDR3 DNA sequence: TGTGCCATCAGTGAGGACCTTAAGGGCTCCTACGAGCAGTACTTC. Translating gives CAISEDLKGSYEQYF.

This clonotype was found a few times. The V and J genes are TRBV10-2 and TRBJ2-3; 9 bases map to TRBD2. In germline, CDR1 is WSHSY, CDR2 SAAADI. J was trimmed by 5 bases and V by 6 bases; bases with no gene match: 12. The CDR3 is 16 residues long. CDR3 protein: CASRRIAGVRGDTQYF. The DNA of the CDR3 is TGCGCCAGCAGGCGGATAGCGGGGGTGAGAGGAGATACGCAGTATTTT.

The chain is built from TRBV2 and TRBJ2-3; 9 nucleotides agree with TRBD1. Germline CDR1 is SNHLY and CDR2 is FYNNEI. The CDR3 is 17 amino acids. The V and J ends lost 2 bases and 11 bases, in that order; junction bases with no gene match: 17. CDR3 sequence: CASSESRTGARGGKQYF. Written as DNA, the CDR3 is TGTGCCAGCAGTGAATCCAGGACAGGGGCTCGGGGCGGCAAGCAGTATTTT.

The J gene is TRBJ2-5, the V gene TRBV6-6; 8 bases agree with TRBD1. CDR3 length: 14 amino acids. Germline V gene sequence: CDR1 MNHNY, CDR2 SVGAGI (reference sequence). The V gene end was trimmed by 5 bases and the J gene end by 2 bases; junction bases not matched to a gene: 4. The CDR3 reads CASSDYRGQETQYF. The DNA of the CDR3 is TGTGCCAGCAGTGACTACAGGGGGCAAGAGACCCAGTACTTC.

The J gene is TRBJ1-2, the V gene TRBV20-1; D is unresolved. Germline V gene lookup returns CDR1 DFQATT and CDR2 SNEGSKA (reference sequence). The V end lost 6 bases, the J end lost 0 bases, and 17 bases lay between the germline ends. The CDR3 has 15 residues. DNA of the CDR3: TGCAGTGCCGACCTAGAGGGCAGAACTAACTATGGCTACACCTTC. Protein product: CSADLEGRTNYGYTF.